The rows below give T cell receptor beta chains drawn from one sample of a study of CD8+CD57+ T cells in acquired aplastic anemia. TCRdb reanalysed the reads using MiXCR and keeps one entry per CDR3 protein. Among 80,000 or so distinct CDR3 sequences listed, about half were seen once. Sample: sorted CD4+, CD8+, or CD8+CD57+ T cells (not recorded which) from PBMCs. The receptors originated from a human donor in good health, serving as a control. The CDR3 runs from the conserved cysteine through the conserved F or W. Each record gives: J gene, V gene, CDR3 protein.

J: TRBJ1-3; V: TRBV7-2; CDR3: CASSRDGGPGNTIYF
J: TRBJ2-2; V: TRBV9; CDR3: CASSETGELFF
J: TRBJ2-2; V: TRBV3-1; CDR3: CASSPRPTSGRASTGELFF
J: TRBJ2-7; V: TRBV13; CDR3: CASSLGGGDEQYF
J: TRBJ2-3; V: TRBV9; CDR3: CASSSGLAGAYGTDTQYF
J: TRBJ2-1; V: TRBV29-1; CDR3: CSVGQGNEQFF
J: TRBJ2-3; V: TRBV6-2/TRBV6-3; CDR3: CASSYAGTSGGKADTQYF
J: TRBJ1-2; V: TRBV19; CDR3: CASSPQDRGGYGYTF
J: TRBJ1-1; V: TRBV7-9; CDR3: CASSLARTTEAFF
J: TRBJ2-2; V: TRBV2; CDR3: CASSEAGLAGGSGELFF
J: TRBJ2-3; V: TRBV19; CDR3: CASSTTGKDTQYF
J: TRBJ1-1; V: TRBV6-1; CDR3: CASRPEEPGEAFF
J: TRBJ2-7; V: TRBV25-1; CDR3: CASSGTDRGSYEQYF
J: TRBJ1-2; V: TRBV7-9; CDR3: CASSLGEGAYGYTF
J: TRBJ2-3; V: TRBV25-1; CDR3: CASSAQDVITDTQYF
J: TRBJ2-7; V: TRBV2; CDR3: CASSAGLISYEQYF
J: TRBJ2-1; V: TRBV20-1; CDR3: CSALQAGGDPLEQFF
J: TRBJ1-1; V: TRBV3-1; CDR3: CASSHQSTGIAEAFF